The rows below give T cell receptor beta chains drawn from one sample of a study of response to subunit inactivated influenza vaccine. One entry per CDR3 protein, called by TCRdb with MiXCR from the RT-PCR reads. The table shows roughly 170,000 distinct CDR3 sequences, with roughly 8.7% occurring only once. Sequencing used non-naive T cells sorted from PBMCs, obtained on the day of vaccination. These receptors all come from a man in his fifties who received an inactivated influenza vaccine. Both conserved end residues are part of each CDR3. The order of the fields is J gene, clone size, V gene, D gene, CDR3 protein, CDR3 DNA. D genes are given only for firm matches. Only some rows state a clone size, as once, few, many or a class for expanded clones.

TRBJ1-1 few TRBV7-2 NA CASSKSVNTEAFF TGTGCCAGCAGCAAAAGCGTGAACACTGAAGCTTTCTTT
TRBJ2-3 NA TRBV12-3/TRBV12-4 NA CASSLQPLGTDTQYF TGTGCCAGCAGTTTACAACCATTGGGCACAGATACGCAGTATTTT
TRBJ2-1 many TRBV20-1 NA CSAPGWQDNEQFF TGCAGTGCTCCGGGGTGGCAGGACAATGAGCAGTTCTTC
TRBJ2-2 many TRBV29-1 NA CSAGLGVGTGELFF TGCAGCGCCGGTTTAGGGGTAGGGACCGGGGAGCTGTTTTTT
TRBJ2-1 NA TRBV25-1 TRBD2 CASSETSGSSYNEQFF TGTGCCAGCAGTGAAACCAGCGGGAGCTCCTACAATGAGCAGTTCTTC
TRBJ2-1 few TRBV4-1 NA CASSQEEWGSYNEQFF TGCGCCAGCAGCCAAGAGGAATGGGGGTCCTACAATGAGCAGTTCTTC
TRBJ1-6 NA TRBV20-1 TRBD1 CSARDRNSPLHF TGCAGTGCTAGGGACAGGAATTCACCCCTCCACTTT
TRBJ2-3 NA TRBV27 TRBD1 CASSLVGQGFPDTQYF TGTGCCAGCAGTTTAGTGGGACAGGGGTTTCCAGATACGCAGTATTTT
TRBJ2-5 NA TRBV19 NA CASSNPRSRIETQYF TGTGCCAGTAGTAATCCCCGAAGCAGAATAGAGACCCAGTACTTC
TRBJ1-1 NA TRBV7-9 NA CASSLSSPTEAFF TGTGCCAGCAGCTTATCCTCGCCCACTGAAGCTTTCTTT
TRBJ2-1 few TRBV7-6 NA CASSLAGVDNEQFF TGTGCCAGCAGCTTAGCGGGAGTTGACAATGAGCAGTTCTTC
TRBJ2-3 many TRBV5-1 TRBD2 CASSLDGTRTDTQYF TGCGCCAGCAGCTTGGACGGGACTAGAACAGATACGCAGTATTTT
TRBJ1-4 few TRBV3-1 TRBD1 CASSHLAGGEKLFF TGTGCCAGCAGCCATTTGGCAGGGGGAGAAAAACTGTTTTTT
TRBJ2-2 many TRBV29-1 TRBD2 CSVSFHSGGAGIGELFF TGCAGCGTCTCCTTTCATAGCGGGGGGGCCGGTATCGGGGAGCTGTTTTTT
TRBJ2-7 few TRBV4-1 TRBD1 CASSQAGTGKDEQYF TGCGCCAGCAGCCAAGCCGGGACAGGGAAAGACGAGCAGTACTTC
TRBJ2-1 few TRBV14 TRBD2 CASSARGRFRGDYNEQFF TGTGCCAGCAGCGCTAGGGGTAGGTTCCGGGGGGACTACAATGAGCAGTTCTTC
TRBJ2-1 few TRBV20-1 TRBD2 CSANPHQRGGNEQFF TGCAGTGCTAACCCCCATCAGCGGGGGGGGAATGAGCAGTTCTTC
TRBJ2-1 many TRBV11-2 NA CASSLGPGGHNEQFF TGTGCCAGCAGCTTAGGCCCAGGGGGGCACAATGAGCAGTTCTTC
TRBJ2-5 few TRBV5-1 NA CASKVGVQETQYF TGCGCCAGCAAAGTGGGGGTCCAAGAGACCCAGTACTTC
TRBJ2-5 NA TRBV4-2 NA CASSPGSSVTQETQYF TGTGCCAGCAGCCCAGGCTCGTCGGTGACTCAAGAGACCCAGTACTTC